The 15 T cell receptor beta chains below come from one sample, sequenced in a study of cytomegalovirus exposure and HLA in healthy donors. Primers included in the PCR were 60 Vbeta and 13 Jbeta primers. TCRdb's table, derived via immunoSEQ multiplex PCR, lists solely in-frame clones and lacks some. The sample contains 95,000 to 100,000 clones, about 81% of which appear only once. The sequenced material came from PBMCs. These receptors were collected from a man aged 50 or older in good health and CMV-seronegative.

This rearrangement joins TRBV7-3 to TRBJ2-1, with D possibly being TRBD1 (5 bases). Trimming shortened V by 4 bases and J by 0 bases, and 10 bases separated the two germline ends. Germline lookup yields CDR1 SGHTA and CDR2 FQGTGA. The CDR3 has 15 amino acids. The CDR3 loop reads CASSSSRGSYNEQFF. CDR3 coding DNA: TGTGCCAGCAGCTCATCTAGGGGCTCCTACAATGAGCAGTTCTTC.

This chain uses TRBV5-4 with TRBJ1-6; D gene uncertain. The CDR3 length is 16 residues. Germline CDR1 and CDR2: SGHNT and YYREEE (reference sequence). Trimming left V 5 bases short and J 6 bases short, with 18 bases between. The CDR3 loop is CASSQKEIGSNSPLHF. CDR3 coding DNA: TGTGCCAGCAGTCAAAAGGAGATAGGTTCTAATTCACCCCTCCACTTT.

This clone was seen a single time. V gene TRBV5-1 combines with J gene TRBJ2-1; 8 bases match TRBD1. Germline V lookup: CDR1 SGHRS, CDR2 YFSETQ. The CDR3 spans 14 residues. Trimming removed 2 bases from V and 9 bases from J; junction bases left unmatched: 7. The CDR3 sequence: CASSFLQGAVEQFF. The CDR3 nucleotides are TGCGCCAGCAGCTTCCTGCAGGGGGCGGTTGAGCAGTTCTTC.

The rearrangement joins TRBV27 to TRBJ1-4, with D perhaps TRBD1 (6 bases). CDR3 length: 18 residues. The V end was cut by 2 bases, the J end by 7 bases, with 23 bases between. CDR1 and CDR2 (germline): MNHEY, SMNVEV (reference sequence). In nucleotides, the CDR3 is TGTGCCAGCAGTTTACGCATGTCGGGGGGGCCTTTCGGTGAAAAACTGTTTTTT. Encoded protein: CASSLRMSGGPFGEKLFF.

The chain has TRBV28 and TRBJ2-5, with 7 bases identical to TRBD2. J lost 1 base, V lost 8 bases, and 4 bases had no gene match. The germline V gene encodes CDR1 MDHEN and CDR2 SYDVKM. The CDR3 contains 13 residues. Here the CDR3 DNA reads TGTGCCAGCTGTGCTAGCGGCCAAGAGACCCAGTACTTC. Translating it yields CASCASGQETQYF.

CDR3 sequence: CASRLTGEKLFF. As DNA, the CDR3 is TGCGCCAGCCGTTTAACGGGTGAAAAACTGTTTTTT. This chain connects TRBV5-1 to TRBJ1-4, with D unclear. The germline CDR1 and CDR2 sequences are SGHRS and YFSETQ. V lost 7 bases, J lost 7 bases, and 11 bases lay in between. The CDR3 runs 12 residues.

This chain connects TRBV28 to TRBJ1-5; 7 bases map to TRBD1. With V trimmed by 3 bases and J by 5 bases, 1 base remained unmatched. This CDR3 contains 13 residues. The germline gives CDR1 MDHEN, CDR2 SYDVKM. CDR3 sequence reads: CASSFRGDQPQHF. CDR3 in DNA: TGTGCCAGCAGTTTCAGGGGGGATCAGCCCCAGCATTTT.

V gene TRBV4-3 combines with J gene TRBJ2-1; TRBD2 agrees at 13 bases. The CDR3 extends over 17 amino acids. Trimming cost V 2 bases and J 7 bases; bases outside gene matches: 8. Germline V CDR1 and CDR2: LGHNA, YSLEER. The CDR3 loop reads CASSQREGLAGVNEQFF. Written as DNA, the CDR3 is TGCGCCAGCAGCCAACGCGAAGGACTAGCGGGAGTGAATGAGCAGTTCTTC.

The V and J genes are TRBV7-2 and TRBJ1-3; TRBD1 agrees at 10 bases. Germline V gene lookup returns CDR1 SGHTA and CDR2 FQGNSA. The CDR3 is 16 amino acids. Trimming at V came to 3 bases and at J to 3 bases, leaving 5 bases not matched to a gene. This CDR3 reads CASSFQGQGVGNTIYF. The CDR3 nucleotides are TGTGCCAGCAGCTTCCAAGGACAGGGGGTTGGAAACACCATATATTTT.

The chain couples TRBV5-5 to TRBJ1-1; 7 bases agree with TRBD1. With V trimmed by 2 bases and J by 10 bases, 8 bases remained unmatched. There are 13 residues in the CDR3. Germline assignment: CDR1 SGHKS and CDR2 YYEKEE (reference sequence). CDR3 DNA: TGTGCCAGCAGCTTTACAGACAGGGCAGGAGCTTTCTTT. Translated, it gives CASSFTDRAGAFF.

This sequence joins TRBV6-1 and TRBJ1-2; 10 bases are shared with TRBD1. The J segment lost 6 bases and the V segment lost 5 bases, leaving 6 bases of the junction unmatched. CDR3 size: 14 residues. The germline gives CDR1 MNHNS, CDR2 SASEGT. For the CDR3, the DNA is TGTGCCAGCAGTACCCCGGGACAGGGGCATGGCTACACCTTC. Amino acid sequence: CASSTPGQGHGYTF.

The V gene is TRBV5-1, the J gene TRBJ1-6; 8 positions agree with TRBD1. V shed 4 bases, J shed 6 bases, and the junction held 6 bases outside the gene matches. This CDR3 is built from 15 residues. The germline CDR1 and CDR2 sequences are SGHRS and YFSETQ. CDR3 sequence (DNA): TGCGCCAGCAGCGTCGACAGGGGCCCTAATTCACCCCTCCACTTT. Translation gives CASSVDRGPNSPLHF.

The chain is built from TRBV28 and TRBJ1-5; possible D gene TRBD1, 6 bases. The V and J ends lost 8 bases and 3 bases respectively, with 11 bases between them. Germline loops: CDR1 MDHEN, CDR2 SYDVKM. CDR3 size: 13 residues. CDR3 residues: CASGTRVNQPQHF. For the CDR3, the DNA is TGTGCCAGCGGGACACGGGTCAATCAGCCCCAGCATTTT.

This sequence joins TRBV2 and TRBJ2-3; D is ambiguous. Trimming left V 2 bases short and J 2 bases short, with 11 bases between. The CDR3 contains 15 residues. The germline V gene encodes CDR1 SNHLY and CDR2 FYNNEI. CDR3 in amino acids: CASSEQELPTDTQYF. Here the CDR3 DNA reads TGTGCCAGCAGTGAACAGGAACTCCCCACAGATACGCAGTATTTT.

This chain uses TRBV12-5 with TRBJ2-1; TRBD2 might be the D (6 bases). V was shortened by 7 bases and J by 12 bases, with 25 bases between the two germline ends. The V gene's germline CDR1 is LGHNT and CDR2 FRNRAP. This CDR3 has 15 residues. CDR3 in DNA: TGTGCTAGTGCCGGAGGGAGGACCTTACAGGATCTGCAGTTCTTC. Encoded protein: CASAGGRTLQDLQFF.